These T cell receptor beta chains were read from a single sample in a study of blood T cell repertoires in COVID-19. The data were produced by immunoSEQ multiplex PCR, yet TCRdb's version contains in-frame clones alone and is incomplete. In the table there are more than 110,000 clones, around 90% of which are singletons. Sequencing was done on a sample of peripheral blood. These receptors were taken from a human donor in a cohort sampled during active COVID-19. CDR3s leave out the opening cysteine and the closing phenylalanine or tryptophan.

TRBJ2-5 | TRBV7-9 | ASSLASGGLETQY
TRBJ1-4 | TRBV28 | ASSAGTGGDEKLF
TRBJ2-5 | TRBV3-1/TRBV3-2 | ASSQVRLAGVKETQY
TRBJ2-1 | TRBV7-2 | AGFPRLAGNNEQF
TRBJ2-5 | TRBV18 | ASSPPARSGTQY
TRBJ1-2 | TRBV19 | ASRPRDRTHGYT
TRBJ2-7 | TRBV24-1 | ATSDPGQGVHEQY
TRBJ1-4 | TRBV19 | ASSIGSGAENEKLF
TRBJ1-4 | TRBV5-6 | ASSLSFDEKLF
TRBJ2-1 | TRBV6-4 | ASSEWLAGDYNEQF
TRBJ1-5 | TRBV7-9 | ASSLGPLVDQPQH
TRBJ1-2 | TRBV7-3 | ASSLTGPLDGYT
TRBJ2-3 | TRBV5-8 | ASSSGSDTQY
TRBJ2-7 | TRBV10-1 | ASGQPYEQY
TRBJ2-5 | TRBV7-9 | ASSRTSAFRETQY
TRBJ2-1 | TRBV7-2 | ASSQTRQGRSYNEQF
TRBJ1-5 | TRBV7-6 | ASSSQDTLLGDQPQH
TRBJ2-7 | TRBV3-1/TRBV3-2 | ASSHAGEQY
TRBJ2-5 | TRBV6-1 | ASSDKHGWPQY
TRBJ1-5 | TRBV19 | ASTDEGWRQPQH
TRBJ1-1 | TRBV5-1 | ASSLDGGNTEAF
TRBJ2-1 | TRBV11-3 | ASSLDPWTSGKGGYNEQF
TRBJ2-6 | TRBV6-1 | ASSVQLAGSSPLGANVLT